This T cell receptor beta chain stems from a study of graft-versus-host responses after intestinal transplantation. At the level of the study: The recipients all started with anti-thymocyte globulin induction and then took tacrolimus and steroids for roughly three years.

Sequencing used immunoSEQ multiplex PCR; TCRdb keeps in-frame clones, though not all of them. The profile covers 21,000 or so clones, with 85% to 95% appearing a single time and over 40% taken by the ten largest. Germline V gene data show CDR1 as MDHEN and CDR2 as SYDVKM. With 5 bases clipped from V and 6 bases from J, the junction kept 15 bases outside the gene matches. This CDR3 contains 17 residues. J is TRBJ2-1 and V is TRBV28, with 8 bases matching TRBD2. This material consisted of PBMCs, taken around 270 days after intestinal transplant. The sequence came from a human patient who received an intestinal transplant, so some T cells may come from the graft donor. CDR3 loop: CASSPPWPSGYGNEQFF. The CDR3 DNA sequence: TGTGCCAGCAGTCCCCCATGGCCTAGCGGGTACGGCAATGAGCAGTTCTTC. The variable domain in full, with the rest retrieved from reference TRBV28 and TRBJ2-1, is DVKVTQSSRYLVKRTGEKVFLECVQDMDHENMFWYRQDPGLGLRLIYFSYDVKMKEKGDIPEGYSVSREKKERFSLILESASTNQTSMYLCASSPPWPSGYGNEQFFGPGTRLTVL.